Each of the 30 T cell receptor beta chains below was sequenced from the same sample in a study of cytotoxic CD8 clonotypes in ibrutinib-treated CLL (TCRdb year 2021). The time point label, as the study defines it: approximately 11 months on ibrutinib. Library method: the immunoSEQ multiplex PCR assay. TCRdb stores this immuneACCESS table with in-frame sequences only. Part of the clones is absent; in the studies checked, under half of the shortfall reflects unresolved V genes, and no reason is known for the rest. The sample table contains roughly 100,000 clones; only one count was recorded for approximately 78% of them. About 30% of the sample goes to the ten largest clones. Sequenced here: PBMCs, sampled after 12 months of ibrutinib treatment. These receptors came from a human donor with chronic lymphocytic leukemia.

The rearrangement links TRBV19 to TRBJ1-5; D remains unclear. Looked up from germline, CDR1 is LNHDA and CDR2 is SQIVND (reference sequence). V was trimmed by 0 bases and J by 3 bases, leaving 9 bases between them. This CDR3 contains 15 residues. Here the CDR3 reads CASSIDYGANQPQHF. CDR3 DNA sequence: TGTGCCAGTAGTATAGACTATGGTGCCAATCAGCCCCAGCATTTT.

The chain couples TRBV7-2 to TRBJ2-7; possibly TRBD2 for D (5 bases). The V gene's germline CDR1 is SGHTA and CDR2 FQGNSA. V dropped 0 bases and J dropped 2 bases, with 8 bases sitting between them. This CDR3 has 14 residues. The CDR3 DNA reads TGTGCCAGCAGCTTAGCACGGGGTGCCTACGAGCAGTACTTC. Protein product: CASSLARGAYEQYF.

This clone is a singleton in its sample. This chain uses TRBV9 with TRBJ2-2; D is unclear. This CDR3 has 15 amino acids. Germline V CDR1 and CDR2: SGDLS, YYNGEE. With 2 bases removed from V and 5 bases from J, the gap between germline ends came to 13 bases. CDR3 coding DNA: TGTGCCAGCAGCGTTGGGGTAACCGTGACCGGGGAGCTGTTTTTT. Translated, it gives CASSVGVTVTGELFF. The entire variable domain, with the rest obtained from reference TRBV9 and TRBJ2-2, is as follows: DSGVTQTPKHLITATGQRVTLRCSPRSGDLSVYWYQQSLDQGLQFLIQYYNGEERAKGNILERFSAQQFPDLHSELNLSSLELGDSALYFCASSVGVTVTGELFFGEGSRLTVL.

The rearrangement joins TRBV19 to TRBJ2-3, with D unresolved. The CDR3 length is 14 residues. Trimming took off 6 bases at V and 1 base at J, with 11 bases between the two ends. Germline CDR1 LNHDA, CDR2 SQIVND (reference sequence). As DNA, the CDR3 is TGTGCCAGTAGGACACTCCAGGGCACAGATACGCAGTATTTT. It encodes CASRTLQGTDTQYF. Based on the CDR3 plus reference TRBV19 and TRBJ2-3, the full variable domain is DGGITQSPKYLFRKEGQNVTLSCEQNLNHDAMYWYRQDPGQGLRLIYYSQIVNDFQKGDIAEGYSVSREKKESFPLTVTSAQKNPTAFYLCASRTLQGTDTQYFGPGTRLTVL.

This clone was found a few times. This sequence joins TRBV14 and TRBJ1-1, with unresolved D. There are 13 residues in the CDR3. Trimming removed 0 bases from V and 5 bases from J, with 7 bases in between. Germline V gives CDR1 SGHDN, CDR2 FVKESK. The CDR3 sequence: CASSQDVGTEAFF. CDR3 in DNA: TGTGCCAGCAGCCAAGACGTAGGAACTGAAGCTTTCTTT.

The chain has TRBV2 and TRBJ2-3; D ambiguous. V shed 3 bases and J shed 5 bases, with 12 bases lying between them. This CDR3 region has 14 residues. The V gene's germline CDR1 is SNHLY and CDR2 FYNNEI. The CDR3 loop is CASSDWPLGDTQYF. The DNA of the CDR3 is TGTGCCAGCAGTGATTGGCCCCTGGGAGATACGCAGTATTTT.

The gene calls are TRBV10-3 and TRBJ2-5, with D maybe TRBD1 (7 bases). The CDR3 loop spans 14 amino acids. The V gene lost 3 bases and the J gene lost 5 bases, with 13 bases spanning the gap. Germline lookup yields CDR1 ENHRY and CDR2 SYGVKD. The CDR3, as DNA: TGTGCCATCAGTGATGGAGGGGGCGACGAGACCCAGTACTTC. This gives the protein CAISDGGGDETQYF.

The chain couples TRBV18 to TRBJ1-2, with TRBD1 identical over 9 bases. V lost 3 bases, J lost 7 bases, and 12 bases stayed unmatched. The CDR3 extends over 16 amino acids. Germline CDR1 reads KGHSH; CDR2 reads LQKENI. The CDR3 reads CASSPMAGDRDGGYTF. As DNA, the CDR3 is TGTGCCAGCTCACCCATGGCGGGGGACAGGGACGGTGGCTACACCTTC.

The rearrangement joins TRBV18 to TRBJ2-7, with D maybe TRBD1 (5 bases). The CDR3 has 14 residues. The ends were cut back, 2 bases at V and 3 bases at J, with 11 bases in the middle. Germline V gene sequence: CDR1 KGHSH, CDR2 LQKENI. CDR3 protein: CASSPMAGLYEQYF. The CDR3 DNA is TGTGCCAGCTCACCAATGGCAGGGCTCTACGAGCAGTACTTC. The full variable domain, with the rest looked up from reference TRBV18 and TRBJ2-7, is NAGVMQNPRHLVRRRGQEARLRCSPMKGHSHVYWYRQLPEEGLKFMVYLQKENIIDESGMPKERFSAEFPKEGPSILRIQQVVRGDSAAYFCASSPMAGLYEQYFGPGTRLTVT.

The chain uses TRBV2 and TRBJ1-2, with a tentative D call TRBD1 (6 bases). The germline V gene has CDR1 SNHLY and CDR2 FYNNEI. V was shortened by 9 bases and J by 4 bases, with 18 bases between the two germline ends. The CDR3 extends over 14 amino acids. The CDR3 sequence is CASNLVDSLYGYTF. For the CDR3, the DNA is TGTGCCAGTAACTTGGTGGACAGCCTCTATGGCTACACCTTC.

The V call is TRBV10-3, the J call TRBJ2-3, with D possibly matching TRBD2 (5 bases). With 10 bases removed from V and 3 bases from J, the gap between germline ends came to 17 bases. This CDR3 spans 14 amino acids. Per the germline V gene, CDR1 is ENHRY and CDR2 is SYGVKD. The CDR3 DNA is TGTGCCACCTCCCGCGGAGCGGTGACAGATACGCAGTATTTT. Encoded protein: CATSRGAVTDTQYF.

The chain couples TRBV19 to TRBJ2-7; 8 bases map to TRBD1. The CDR3 extends over 15 amino acids. CDR1 LNHDA and CDR2 SQIVND come from the germline V gene (reference sequence). Germline trimming cut 3 bases from V and 3 bases from J; bases unmatched to any gene: 7. Here the CDR3 reads CASSIPGTGFYEQYF. CDR3 sequence (DNA): TGTGCCAGTAGTATTCCTGGGACAGGATTCTACGAGCAGTACTTC.

The chain is built from TRBV9 and TRBJ2-3; TRBD2 matches 12 bases. The germline CDR1 and CDR2 sequences are SGDLS and YYNGEE. The CDR3 is made up of 16 amino acids. J gave up 4 bases and V 3 bases, and 6 bases lay outside the gene matches. DNA of the CDR3: TGTGCCAGCAGCGAGCGGACTAGCGGGGTCCCAGATACGCAGTATTTT. It yields the protein CASSERTSGVPDTQYF.

The chain carries TRBV4-2 and TRBJ2-5, with D perhaps assigned TRBD1 or TRBD2 (6 bases each). Germline V gives CDR1 LGHNA, CDR2 YNFKEQ. There are 15 residues in the CDR3. Trimming took off 0 bases at V and 7 bases at J, with 15 bases between the two ends. The CDR3 region is CASSQDRGGGGTQYF. The CDR3 bases are TGTGCCAGCAGCCAAGACAGAGGAGGAGGGGGGACCCAGTACTTC.

The rearrangement uses TRBV19 and TRBJ2-4; tentatively, D is TRBD2 (5 bases). Germline values: CDR1 LNHDA, CDR2 SQIVND (reference sequence). V lost 3 bases to trimming and J lost 8 bases, with 11 bases between them. The CDR3 runs 13 residues. This CDR3 is CASSIPGRDIQYF. In DNA form, the CDR3 reads TGTGCCAGTAGTATCCCGGGAAGGGACATTCAGTACTTC.

The genes are TRBV10-3 and TRBJ2-5; TRBD2 aligns across 10 bases. From germline, CDR1 is ENHRY and CDR2 SYGVKD. J was trimmed by 6 bases and V by 8 bases; bases with no gene match: 9. This CDR3 is 14 amino acids long. CDR3 sequence reads: CAIAPGTSDKTQYF. The CDR3 DNA is TGTGCCATCGCCCCCGGGACTAGCGATAAGACCCAGTACTTC.

The chain employs TRBV28 and TRBJ2-7; 7 bases map to TRBD2. V shed 2 bases, J shed 4 bases, and the junction held 2 bases outside the gene matches. The CDR3 spans 13 residues. Germline V gene lookup returns CDR1 MDHEN and CDR2 SYDVKM. DNA of the CDR3: TGTGCCAGCAGTTTAAGCGGGGTATACGAGCAGTACTTC. It is translated as CASSLSGVYEQYF.

The chain employs TRBV19 and TRBJ1-6; no clear D gene. V dropped 4 bases and J dropped 13 bases, with 14 bases sitting between them. The CDR3 length is 13 residues. CDR1 and CDR2 from the germline V gene are LNHDA and SQIVND (reference sequence). In DNA, the CDR3 is TGTGCCAGTAGTAGCCCGGTTCGGGGTCCCCTCCACTTT. This gives the protein CASSSPVRGPLHF. The complete variable domain, with remaining parts taken from reference TRBV19 and TRBJ1-6, reads DGGITQSPKYLFRKEGQNVTLSCEQNLNHDAMYWYRQDPGQGLRLIYYSQIVNDFQKGDIAEGYSVSREKKESFPLTVTSAQKNPTAFYLCASSSPVRGPLHFGNGTRLTVT.

This chain links TRBV4-1 with TRBJ2-7; D is unresolved. Trimming took off 4 bases at V and 0 bases at J, with 16 bases between the two ends. The CDR3 length is 16 residues. Germline V CDR1 and CDR2: MGHRA, YSYEKL. CDR3 residues: CASSPGRAESSYEQYF. The CDR3 DNA sequence: TGCGCCAGCAGCCCCGGCCGGGCCGAGAGCTCCTACGAGCAGTACTTC.

A note on this clone: Other DNA sequences from this sample encode an identical CDR3 as well. V and J are TRBV5-1 and TRBJ2-3; D unclear. Trimming stripped 0 bases from V and 4 bases from J, with 9 bases between. From germline, CDR1 is SGHRS and CDR2 YFSETQ. The CDR3 sequence is 14 residues long. CDR3 nucleotides: TGCGCCAGCAGCTTGGAAGGGCTCGCAGATACGCAGTATTTT. Protein: CASSLEGLADTQYF.

This clone has a handful of counts. The rearrangement uses TRBV18 and TRBJ2-7, with 7 nucleotides matching TRBD2. The CDR3 totals 15 residues. Unmatched junction bases numbered 9, after V lost 6 bases and J lost 1 base. The germline V gene has CDR1 KGHSH and CDR2 LQKENI. CDR3 in DNA: TGTGCCAGCTCCCCAGCGGGGTCGGTTTCCTACGAGCAGTACTTC. This sequence encodes CASSPAGSVSYEQYF.

This clone was picked up one time. V usage is TRBV30 and J usage is TRBJ2-1; 9 nucleotides align to TRBD1. Germline values: CDR1 GTSNPN, CDR2 SVGIG (reference sequence). The CDR3 sequence is 16 residues long. With 5 bases clipped from V and 1 base from J, the junction kept 9 bases outside the gene matches. The CDR3 loop is CAWDEGTGISYNEQFF. CDR3 bases: TGTGCCTGGGATGAGGGGACAGGGATTTCCTACAATGAGCAGTTCTTC.

This clone showed up just once. This chain joins TRBV5-1 and TRBJ1-3; D unresolved. This CDR3 has 12 amino acids. The germline V gene encodes CDR1 SGHRS and CDR2 YFSETQ. The germline V and J ends were trimmed by 0 bases and 7 bases, with 5 bases remaining between them. The CDR3 bases are TGCGCCAGCAGCTTGGATGGTAACACCATATATTTT. It specifies CASSLDGNTIYF.

The chain links TRBV7-3 to TRBJ2-5, with TRBD2 matching 10 bases. Germline CDR1 SGHTA, CDR2 FQGTGA. The CDR3 covers 16 residues. The junction had 7 bases not matched to a gene; V was cut back by 0 bases and J by 6 bases. The CDR3 is CASSLTSSGGDKTQYF. In DNA form, the CDR3 reads TGTGCCAGCAGCTTAACGTCCAGCGGGGGGGATAAGACCCAGTACTTC.

This clone was detected only once. In DNA, the CDR3 is TGCACCAGCAGCCAAGAATCTCGGCTAGTGGTAGATACGCAGTATTTT. As protein: CTSSQESRLVVDTQYF. This chain uses TRBV1 with TRBJ2-3; the table names TRBD2, a call not compared with the DNA. TRBV1 represents a pseudogene. The CDR3 runs to 16 residues.

This sequence joins TRBV30 and TRBJ2-7; D is perhaps TRBD1 or TRBD2 (6 bases each). Between the trimmed V and J ends, which lost 2 bases and 6 bases, there was a span of 17 bases. CDR1 and CDR2 from the germline V gene are GTSNPN and SVGIG (reference sequence). This CDR3 contains 14 residues. The CDR3 loop is CAWSLGGGRGEQYF. DNA for the CDR3: TGTGCCTGGAGTCTCGGAGGGGGGCGGGGCGAGCAGTACTTC.

The chain couples TRBV5-6 to TRBJ2-1; perhaps TRBD1 as D (6 bases). The V end was cut by 6 bases, the J end by 8 bases, with 18 bases between. The CDR3 is 14 residues long. Germline CDR1 and CDR2: SGHDT and YYEEEE. Here the CDR3 DNA reads TGTGCCAGCATGAGGACAGCGCTCAGGGATGAGCAGTTCTTC. It translates to CASMRTALRDEQFF. Based on the CDR3 plus reference TRBV5-6 and TRBJ2-1, the full variable domain is DAGVTQSPTHLIKTRGQQVTLRCSPKSGHDTVSWYQQALGQGPQFIFQYYEEEERQRGNFPDRFSGHQFPNYSSELNVNALLLGDSALYLCASMRTALRDEQFFGPGTRLTVL.

The CDR3 DNA is TGTGCCACCACCCCCGGGACGAGAAATGAAAAACTGTTTTTT. Amino acid sequence: CATTPGTRNEKLFF. The chain employs TRBV6-6 and TRBJ1-4; D might be TRBD1 (5 bases). Germline assignment: CDR1 MNHNY and CDR2 SVGAGI (reference sequence). This CDR3 region has 14 residues. V was pared by 10 bases and J by 5 bases, with 17 bases between.

This chain connects TRBV11-3 to TRBJ2-7; 8 bases line up with TRBD1. J gave up 7 bases and V 5 bases, and 10 bases lay outside the gene matches. Germline-derived CDR1 and CDR2 are SGHNT and YENEEA. The CDR3 runs to 14 residues. CDR3 coding DNA: TGTGCCAGCAGCCCAGGGACAGGCCGGAGGGAGCAGTACTTC. Translation: CASSPGTGRREQYF.

The CDR3 nucleotides read TGCGCCAGCAGCTTGGGGGGACAGGGAGGAGGTGGAGAGCAGTACTTC. Translation: CASSLGGQGGGGEQYF. The gene calls are TRBV5-1 and TRBJ2-7; 9 nucleotides match TRBD1. The V segment lost 0 bases and the J segment 7 bases; nucleotides outside the gene matches: 11. CDR3 length: 16 residues. CDR1 and CDR2 (germline): SGHRS, YFSETQ. Full variable domain (remainder filled in from reference TRBV5-1 and TRBJ2-7): KAGVTQTPRYLIKTRGQQVTLSCSPISGHRSVSWYQQTPGQGLQFLFEYFSETQRNKGNFPGRFSGRQFSNSRSEMNVSTLELGDSALYLCASSLGGQGGGGEQYFGPGTRLTVT.